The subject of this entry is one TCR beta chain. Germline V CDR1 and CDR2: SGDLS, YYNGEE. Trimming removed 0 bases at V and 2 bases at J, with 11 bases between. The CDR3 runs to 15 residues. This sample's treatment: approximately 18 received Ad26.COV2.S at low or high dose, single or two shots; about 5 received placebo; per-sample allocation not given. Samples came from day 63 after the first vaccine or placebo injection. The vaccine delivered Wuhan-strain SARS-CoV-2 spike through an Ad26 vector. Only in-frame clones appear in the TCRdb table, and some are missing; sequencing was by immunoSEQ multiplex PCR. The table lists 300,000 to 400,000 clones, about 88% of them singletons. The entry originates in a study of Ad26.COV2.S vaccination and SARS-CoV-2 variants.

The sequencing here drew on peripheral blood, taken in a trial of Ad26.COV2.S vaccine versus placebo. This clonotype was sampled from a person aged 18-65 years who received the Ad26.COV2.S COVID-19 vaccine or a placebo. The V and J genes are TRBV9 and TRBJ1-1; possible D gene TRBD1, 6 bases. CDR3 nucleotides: TGTGCCAGCAGCGTAGGGGGGCCCCTTAACACTGAAGCTTTCTTT. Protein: CASSVGGPLNTEAFF.